The rows below give T cell receptor beta chains drawn from one sample of a study of shared clonotypes between healthy human individuals. Clones were read by immunoSEQ multiplex PCR, and TCRdb kept only the in-frame ones, dropping some. The repertoire holds 2 million to 2.5 million clones, over 85% seen once, with 0.39% in the top ten. The source material was naive CD4+ T cells from PBMCs. These receptors were collected from a man aged 18 to 35 in good health. Some clones in this sample may be carry-over from other donors' samples. CDR3s include the opening cysteine and the closing phenylalanine or tryptophan. Fields, in order: J gene, clone size, V gene, D gene, CDR3 DNA, CDR3 protein. The D gene is left open where the match is weak. Only some rows state a clone size, as once, few, many or a class for expanded clones.

>TRBJ2-3|.|TRBV5-1|TRBD2
TGCGCCAGCAGCTTGGGACTAGCTGGGGGGGATACGCAGTATTTT
CASSLGLAGGDTQYF
>TRBJ1-1|once|TRBV28|.
TGTGCCAGCAGTTGGGACACTGAAGCTTTCTTT
CASSWDTEAFF
>TRBJ1-4|.|TRBV28|.
TGTGCCAGCAGCCGAGACAGGTCGCGGGAAAAACTGTTTTTT
CASSRDRSREKLFF
>TRBJ2-1|.|TRBV5-1|TRBD2
TGCGCCAGCGTGAGGACTAGCGGGGACAATGAGCAGTTCTTC
CASVRTSGDNEQFF
>TRBJ2-7|.|TRBV4-1|.
TGCGCCAGCAGCCACCCTGGGGGACTTTCCTCATACGAGCAGTACTTC
CASSHPGGLSSYEQYF
>TRBJ2-5|once|TRBV27|.
TGTGCCAGCAGTTTTGGGGGAGAGACCCAGTACTTC
CASSFGGETQYF
>TRBJ2-3|once|TRBV9|TRBD2
TGTGCCAGCAGCGAGGATCAAGCGGGAGCGGGGGCAGATACGCAGTATTTT
CASSEDQAGAGADTQYF
>TRBJ1-2|.|TRBV7-9|.
TGTGCCAGCAGCTTAGTCTTTCGGGGAAAAAGGAGTGGCTACACCTTC
CASSLVFRGKRSGYTF
>TRBJ1-5|.|TRBV6-1|.
TGTGCCAGCAGTGGGGCAGGGGATCAGCCCCAGCATTTT
CASSGAGDQPQHF
>TRBJ2-2|once|TRBV15|.
TGTGCCACCAGCAGAGCAGCCGGGGAGCTGTTTTTT
CATSRAAGELFF
>TRBJ1-2|once|TRBV2|TRBD1
TGTGCCAGCAGTGCAGGAGTAGGGGGCTACTATGGCTACACCTTC
CASSAGVGGYYGYTF